This T cell receptor beta chain is drawn from a study of shared T cell receptors in the human thymus. TCRdb's table, derived via immunoSEQ multiplex PCR, lists solely in-frame clones and lacks some. Of hundreds of thousands of clones in the sample, over 75% are singletons; the top ten hold about 0.0094%. Only one count was recorded for this clone. The same sample was also used in a study of human thymus T cells.

The TCR comes from a boy in the first two years of life with a congenital heart defect. Material for sequencing was thymocytes.

CDR3 protein: CASSTDREMNTEAFF. As DNA, the CDR3 is TGTGCCAGCAGCACCGACAGGGAAATGAACACTGAAGCTTTCTTT. V and J are TRBV13 and TRBJ1-1, with TRBD1 matching 7 bases. The ends lost 5 bases at V and 0 bases at J; junction bases unmatched: 6. The CDR3 has 15 amino acids. The V gene's germline CDR1 is PRHDT and CDR2 FYEKMQ (reference sequence).